A single sample is the source of the 31 T cell receptor beta chains below, sequenced in a study of shared clonotypes between healthy human individuals. Only in-frame clones appear in the TCRdb table, and some are missing; sequencing was by immunoSEQ multiplex PCR. The sample includes about 1.1 million clones, roughly 80% of them seen just once. The source material was memory CD4+ T cells from PBMCs. Subset denoted: CD45RA-negative fraction. The receptors shown here come from a man between 18 and 29 years old in good health. Some clones in this sample may be carry-over from other donors' samples.

CDR3 protein: CASSQLTGSTGELFF. For the CDR3, the DNA is TGTGCCAGCAGCCAACTGACAGGGTCCACCGGGGAGCTGTTTTTT. This sequence joins TRBV7-2 and TRBJ2-2; 7 bases are a match to TRBD1. V gave up 5 bases and J gave up 4 bases; unmatched junction bases: 7. The CDR3 runs 15 residues. CDR1 is SGHTA, CDR2 FQGNSA, per germline.

V usage is TRBV5-4 and J usage is TRBJ1-1; TRBD1 agrees at 7 bases. There are 15 residues in the CDR3. Unmatched junction bases numbered 10, after V lost 4 bases and J lost 4 bases. Germline V lookup: CDR1 SGHNT, CDR2 YYREEE (reference sequence). The CDR3: CASSPPRAGGTEAFF. CDR3 coding DNA: TGTGCCAGCAGCCCGCCCCGGGCAGGGGGCACTGAAGCTTTCTTT.

This chain uses TRBV29-1 with TRBJ2-5; 10 nucleotides agree with TRBD1. The J call is doubtful: the DNA matches TRBJ2-7 better. The CDR3 runs to 13 residues. Germline CDR1 reads SQVTM; CDR2 reads ANQGSEA. The CDR3 coding sequence is TGCAGCGCCGCCGACAGGGGGCTCGACGAGCAGTACTTC. The encoded protein is CSAADRGLDEQYF.

This clone was observed at least ten times. The CDR3, as DNA: TGTGCCAGCAGGGGGACAGCAACCCGGAGGGGGGAGCTGTTTTTT. It translates to CASRGTATRRGELFF. The chain carries TRBV2 and TRBJ2-2; 7 positions agree with TRBD1. The CDR3 is made up of 15 amino acids. The J segment lost 8 bases and the V segment lost 6 bases, leaving 12 bases of the junction unmatched. Germline V gene sequence: CDR1 SNHLY, CDR2 FYNNEI.

This chain connects TRBV25-1 to TRBJ1-2; the D gene is possibly TRBD1 (5 bases). V shed 7 bases and J shed 4 bases, with 10 bases lying between them. The CDR3 totals 12 residues. Germline assignment: CDR1 MGHDK and CDR2 SYGVNS. CDR3 region: CASKGRGYGYTF. The CDR3 DNA follows: TGTGCCAGCAAGGGACGTGGCTATGGCTACACCTTC.

This chain links TRBV19 with TRBJ2-7, with TRBD2 identical over 9 bases. V lost 4 bases to trimming and J lost 7 bases; unmatched junction nucleotides: 2. The CDR3 spans 12 residues. Germline lookup yields CDR1 LNHDA and CDR2 SQIVND (reference sequence). The CDR3 spells CASSSGRGEQYF. CDR3 nucleotide sequence: TGTGCCAGTAGTAGCGGGAGGGGTGAGCAGTACTTC. Based on the CDR3 plus reference TRBV19 and TRBJ2-7, the full variable domain is DGGITQSPKYLFRKEGQNVTLSCEQNLNHDAMYWYRQDPGQGLRLIYYSQIVNDFQKGDIAEGYSVSREKKESFPLTVTSAQKNPTAFYLCASSSGRGEQYFGPGTRLTVT.

CDR3 bases: TGTGCCAGCAGTGACCACTCGCGGGGGGAGCAGTACTTC. Protein product: CASSDHSRGEQYF. This chain links TRBV6-1 with TRBJ2-7; TRBD2 matches at 7 bases. Losses at the gene ends were 3 bases for V and 7 bases for J; bases not matched to a gene: 6. This CDR3 has 13 amino acids. Germline values: CDR1 MNHNS, CDR2 SASEGT.

V gene TRBV7-2 combines with J gene TRBJ2-1, with D perhaps TRBD1 or TRBD2 (7 bases each). Germline CDR1 SGHTA, CDR2 FQGNSA. This CDR3 has 18 amino acids. V shed 2 bases and J shed 3 bases, with 20 bases lying between them. This CDR3 reads CASSLFAGGDSLYNEQFF. The DNA of the CDR3 is TGTGCCAGCAGCTTATTCGCAGGGGGGGACAGCCTCTACAATGAGCAGTTCTTC.

This chain uses TRBV27 with TRBJ1-2; TRBD1 agrees at 7 bases. Germline lookup yields CDR1 MNHEY and CDR2 SMNVEV (reference sequence). There are 14 residues in the CDR3. The J segment lost 5 bases and the V segment lost 3 bases, leaving 6 bases of the junction unmatched. The chain's CDR3 is CASSFAGGGYGYTF. For the CDR3, the DNA is TGTGCCAGCAGTTTCGCAGGGGGAGGGTATGGCTACACCTTC.

This clone was observed once. The V and J genes are TRBV7-8 and TRBJ2-3; D may match TRBD1 or TRBD2 (5 bases each). The CDR3 extends over 15 amino acids. The V end lost 5 bases, the J end lost 0 bases, and 12 bases lay between the germline ends. The germline V gene encodes CDR1 SGHVS and CDR2 FQNEAQ. The CDR3 loop is CASSPEGISTDTQYF. Here the CDR3 DNA reads TGTGCCAGCAGCCCCGAGGGGATTAGCACAGATACGCAGTATTTT. The entire variable domain, with the rest obtained from reference TRBV7-8 and TRBJ2-3, is as follows: GAGVSQSPRYKVAKRGQDVALRCDPISGHVSLFWYQQALGQGPEFLTYFQNEAQLDKSGLPSDRFFAERPEGSVSTLKIQRTQQEDSAVYLCASSPEGISTDTQYFGPGTRLTVL.

V usage is TRBV28 and J usage is TRBJ2-1; D might be TRBD2 (6 bases). The CDR3 runs 13 residues. Per the germline V gene, CDR1 is MDHEN and CDR2 is SYDVKM. The V gene lost 5 bases and the J gene lost 9 bases, with 14 bases spanning the gap. The CDR3 DNA is TGTGCCAGCAGTCTTCTGACAGCGGGTGAGCAGTTCTTC. Amino acids: CASSLLTAGEQFF.

This clone was detected only a few times. The CDR3 here is CASSADRGGNEKLFF. The CDR3 DNA reads as TGTGCCAGTAGTGCGGACAGGGGTGGTAATGAAAAACTGTTTTTT. This rearrangement joins TRBV19 to TRBJ1-4, with 9 nucleotides matching TRBD1. The CDR3 extends over 15 amino acids. Germline V gives CDR1 LNHDA, CDR2 SQIVND (reference sequence). V shed 5 bases, J shed 4 bases, and the junction held 5 bases outside the gene matches. Filled out from reference TRBV19 and TRBJ1-4, the complete variable domain reads DGGITQSPKYLFRKEGQNVTLSCEQNLNHDAMYWYRQDPGQGLRLIYYSQIVNDFQKGDIAEGYSVSREKKESFPLTVTSAQKNPTAFYLCASSADRGGNEKLFFGSGTQLSVL.

The rearrangement joins TRBV7-3 to TRBJ2-7; the match to TRBD1 covers 7 bases. The CDR3 spans 16 residues. The trim removed 5 bases at V and 2 bases at J, leaving 12 bases unmatched. Germline lookup yields CDR1 SGHTA and CDR2 FQGTGA. CDR3 nucleotides: TGTGCCAGCAGCCCCCCTTCCGGGACAGTGACCTACGAGCAGTACTTC. This gives the protein CASSPPSGTVTYEQYF.

The CDR3 loop is CASSPQGPNTEAFF. The CDR3 region has the DNA TGTGCCAGCAGCCCTCAGGGCCCTAACACTGAAGCTTTCTTT. V usage is TRBV5-5 and J usage is TRBJ1-1, with TRBD1 as a possible D gene (5 bases). Looked up from germline, CDR1 is SGHKS and CDR2 is YYEKEE (reference sequence). The CDR3 is 14 amino acids. Between the trimmed V and J ends, which lost 4 bases and 2 bases, there was a span of 12 bases.

The rearrangement links TRBV4-1 to TRBJ2-3, with a possible D match to TRBD2 (6 bases). The V end lost 4 bases, the J end lost 0 bases, and 14 bases lay between the germline ends. The CDR3 has 16 amino acids. From germline, CDR1 is MGHRA and CDR2 YSYEKL. The CDR3 sequence is CASSLGTSESTDTQYF. CDR3 DNA sequence: TGCGCCAGCAGCCTCGGGACTTCAGAAAGCACAGATACGCAGTATTTT.

The chain combines TRBV5-3 with TRBJ2-7, with TRBD2 matching 12 bases. TRBV5-3 is given ORF status, its function remaining uncertain. This CDR3 has 18 amino acids. V was clipped by 4 bases and J by 1 base; unmatched bases: 12. In DNA, the CDR3 is TGTGCCAGAAGCCTCCCCCGACTAGCGGGAGAGGGTTCCTACGAGCAGTACTTC. The encoded protein is CARSLPRLAGEGSYEQYF.

The chain carries TRBV19 and TRBJ2-5; D might be TRBD1 or TRBD2, each matching 5 bases. CDR3 size: 16 residues. CDR1 LNHDA and CDR2 SQIVND come from the germline V gene (reference sequence). Between the trimmed V and J ends, which lost 3 bases and 2 bases, there was a span of 16 bases. This chain's CDR3 is CASSMMGIGGQETQYF. CDR3 sequence (DNA): TGTGCCAGTAGTATGATGGGTATTGGGGGTCAAGAGACCCAGTACTTC.

The genes are TRBV2 and TRBJ2-6; 8 nucleotides align to TRBD2. Per germline, CDR1 SNHLY and CDR2 FYNNEI. With V trimmed by 3 bases and J by 2 bases, 9 bases remained unmatched. CDR3 size: 18 residues. CDR3 sequence: CASSDKRESSAGANVLTF. The CDR3, as DNA: TGTGCCAGCAGTGATAAGCGGGAGAGCTCGGCTGGGGCCAACGTCCTGACTTTC.

V and J are TRBV5-1 and TRBJ1-1, with D maybe TRBD1 (5 bases). V lost 4 bases to trimming and J lost 3 bases, with 10 bases between them. Germline CDR1 SGHRS, CDR2 YFSETQ. CDR3 length equals 13 residues. CDR3 DNA sequence: TGCGCCAGCAGCCGGGGACGGGACACTGAAGCTTTCTTT. Its translation: CASSRGRDTEAFF.

This chain uses TRBV7-9 with TRBJ1-1; possible D gene TRBD1, 6 bases. CDR1 and CDR2 from the germline V gene are SEHNR and FQNEAQ (reference sequence). The CDR3 runs 17 residues. The V and J ends lost 1 base and 0 bases respectively, with 15 bases between them. The CDR3 here is CASSLGLNRDVNTEAFF. DNA for the CDR3: TGTGCCAGCAGCTTAGGGCTTAACAGGGACGTGAACACTGAAGCTTTCTTT.

V gene TRBV5-1 combines with J gene TRBJ2-7; 12 nucleotides line up with TRBD2. The CDR3 consists of 16 residues. The junction had 6 bases not matched to a gene; V was cut back by 4 bases and J by 1 base. The germline V gene encodes CDR1 SGHRS and CDR2 YFSETQ. CDR3 sequence reads: CASSPQTSGGSYEQYF. CDR3 coding DNA: TGCGCCAGCAGCCCACAGACTAGCGGGGGTTCCTACGAGCAGTACTTC.

The chain employs TRBV4-1 and TRBJ1-2, with D possibly TRBD1 on 6 matching bases. The CDR3 has 17 residues. CDR1 and CDR2 (germline): MGHRA, YSYEKL. With 0 bases removed from V and 0 bases from J, the gap between germline ends came to 14 bases. This chain's CDR3 is CASSQETLSGANYGYTF. The CDR3 nucleotides are TGCGCCAGCAGCCAAGAGACCCTCTCAGGGGCTAACTATGGCTACACCTTC.

The chain employs TRBV2 and TRBJ2-1; D call uncertain. There are 13 residues in the CDR3. The germline V gene has CDR1 SNHLY and CDR2 FYNNEI. V lost 7 bases and J 5 bases, leaving 12 bases between the germline ends. The CDR3 loop reads CASMSSLNNEQFF. The DNA for the CDR3 is TGTGCCAGCATGTCTAGTCTTAACAATGAGCAGTTCTTC.

The chain links TRBV19 to TRBJ1-5; 7 nucleotides line up with TRBD1. The J segment lost 7 bases and the V segment lost 5 bases, leaving 8 bases of the junction unmatched. The CDR3 spans 14 residues. Germline V lookup: CDR1 LNHDA, CDR2 SQIVND (reference sequence). CDR3 nucleotides: TGTGCCAGTAGTCCCCGGGACAGTGGACAGCCCCAGCATTTT. This translates into CASSPRDSGQPQHF.

The gene calls are TRBV2 and TRBJ2-7; 11 positions agree with TRBD2. This CDR3 is 14 amino acids long. J lost 7 bases, V lost 2 bases, and 4 bases had no gene match. CDR1 SNHLY and CDR2 FYNNEI come from the germline V gene. CDR3: CASSELAGGGEQYF. The DNA for the CDR3 is TGTGCCAGCAGTGAACTAGCGGGGGGCGGTGAGCAGTACTTC.

This chain joins TRBV29-1 and TRBJ2-2; 10 bases are a match to TRBD2. This CDR3 is built from 17 residues. CDR1 SQVTM and CDR2 ANQGSEA come from the germline V gene. Here the CDR3 DNA reads TGCAGAGAGGCGGCCGGTAGCGGGAGGACGAACACCGGGGAGCTGTTTTTT. It codes for CREAAGSGRTNTGELFF.

This clone has a count of ten or more. The rearrangement joins TRBV25-1 to TRBJ2-7, with TRBD2 matching 11 bases. CDR3 length equals 14 residues. The V gene end was trimmed by 4 bases and the J gene end by 5 bases; junction bases not matched to a gene: 4. CDR1 is MGHDK, CDR2 SYGVNS, per germline. For the CDR3, the DNA is TGTGCCAGCAGTGTAGCGGGAGGGCCCCACGAGCAGTACTTC. Its protein product is CASSVAGGPHEQYF.

J is TRBJ2-7 and V is TRBV9; TRBD1 matches 9 bases. V lost 2 bases to trimming and J lost 5 bases; unmatched junction nucleotides: 14. Germline V CDR1 and CDR2: SGDLS, YYNGEE. The CDR3 contains 17 residues. In DNA form, the CDR3 reads TGTGCCAGCAGCGTTACAGGGGGCGCGGGAGTCACGGACGAGCAGTACTTC. Amino acids: CASSVTGGAGVTDEQYF.

This clone came up a few times. This rearrangement joins TRBV29-1 to TRBJ1-1, with a possible D match to TRBD1 (6 bases). The CDR3 sequence is 13 residues long. The V gene lost 6 bases and the J gene lost 3 bases, with 14 bases spanning the gap. From germline, CDR1 is SQVTM and CDR2 ANQGSEA. The CDR3 nucleotides are TGCAGCGTCCGGTGGGGGCGCGACACTGAAGCTTTCTTT. This sequence encodes CSVRWGRDTEAFF.

This clone was counted between two and nine times. This chain joins TRBV30 and TRBJ1-1; TRBD1 matches at 7 bases. Germline V gene data show CDR1 as GTSNPN and CDR2 as SVGIG (reference sequence). V lost 0 bases to trimming and J lost 7 bases; unmatched junction nucleotides: 5. The CDR3 extends over 13 amino acids. The CDR3: CAWSVRGPDEAFF. The DNA for the CDR3 is TGTGCCTGGAGTGTGAGGGGGCCGGATGAAGCTTTCTTT.

This sequence joins TRBV11-2 and TRBJ2-5; D is unclear. The CDR3 extends over 13 amino acids. Germline CDR1 is SGHAT and CDR2 is FQNNGV. V was cut by 2 bases and J by 2 bases, with 6 bases left in between. The CDR3 bases are TGTGCCAGCAGCTTACAGCTGCAAGAGACCCAGTACTTC. This gives the protein CASSLQLQETQYF.